This passage covers 26 T cell receptor beta chains from one sample sequenced in a study of blood T cell repertoires in COVID-19. The protocol was immunoSEQ multiplex PCR, while the TCRdb copy is restricted to in-frame clones and leaves out a portion. Among fewer than 85,000 clones listed, approximately 80% were seen once. The sequencing sample was made of peripheral blood. The receptors stem from a woman of 80 years or more with active or convalescent COVID-19.

This chain uses TRBV7-2 with TRBJ1-6; 7 positions match TRBD1. The CDR3 consists of 16 residues. Per the germline V gene, CDR1 is SGHTA and CDR2 is FQGNSA. With 2 bases clipped from V and 9 bases from J, the junction kept 10 bases outside the gene matches. The CDR3 is CASSLSPGQSGSPLHF. The DNA for the CDR3 is TGTGCCAGCAGCTTAAGTCCGGGACAGTCAGGTTCACCCCTCCACTTT.

The CDR3 DNA reads TGTGCCAGCAGTTCGGAGGCGGGGGGGCAAGAGACCCAGTACTTC. Amino acid sequence: CASSSEAGGQETQYF. The chain recombines TRBV6-4 with TRBJ2-5; 9 bases fit TRBD2. This CDR3 has 15 amino acids. V lost 5 bases and J lost 2; bases outside the gene matches: 6. Germline V gene lookup returns CDR1 MRHNA and CDR2 SNTAGT.

This clone was seen once. The same CDR3 arises from other DNA sequences in this sample as well. The gene calls are TRBV7-2 and TRBJ2-6; D is possibly TRBD2 (6 bases). The CDR3 sequence is 15 residues long. Germline V gene lookup returns CDR1 SGHTA and CDR2 FQGNSA. V lost 5 bases, J lost 1 base, and 9 bases lay in between. The CDR3 protein is CASSLGLSGANVLTF. Here the CDR3 DNA reads TGTGCCAGCAGCCTCGGACTATCTGGGGCCAACGTCCTGACTTTC.

The sample holds one count of this clone. The chain carries TRBV15 and TRBJ2-7; 7 bases match TRBD1. J lost 5 bases, V lost 3 bases, and 7 bases had no gene match. The CDR3 length is 14 residues. Germline V gives CDR1 LNHNV, CDR2 YYDKDF (reference sequence). CDR3 protein: CATSRRDSLDEQYF. CDR3 coding DNA: TGTGCCACCAGCAGGAGGGACAGTTTAGACGAGCAGTACTTC.

The V gene is TRBV18, the J gene TRBJ2-2; D ambiguous. Per germline, CDR1 KGHSH and CDR2 LQKENI. The CDR3 loop spans 14 amino acids. Trimming took 0 bases from V and 6 from J, leaving 8 bases between them. DNA of the CDR3: TGTGCCAGCTCACCACCTGAGGTGTCCGGGGAGCTGTTTTTT. Amino acids: CASSPPEVSGELFF.

The chain is built from TRBV9 and TRBJ1-5; D not resolved. Germline V gene data show CDR1 as SGDLS and CDR2 as YYNGEE. CDR3 length: 15 residues. Trimming stripped 4 bases from V and 1 base from J, with 12 bases between. CDR3 DNA: TGTGCCAGCAGCCCTTGGAGTGGCAGCAATCAGCCCCAGCATTTT. The encoded protein is CASSPWSGSNQPQHF. Combining the CDR3 with reference TRBV9 and TRBJ1-5 gives the whole variable domain DSGVTQTPKHLITATGQRVTLRCSPRSGDLSVYWYQQSLDQGLQFLIQYYNGEERAKGNILERFSAQQFPDLHSELNLSSLELGDSALYFCASSPWSGSNQPQHFGDGTRLSIL.

The rearrangement joins TRBV28 to TRBJ1-2; 10 nucleotides match TRBD1. The length of the CDR3 is 14 residues. Germline CDR1 reads MDHEN; CDR2 reads SYDVKM. J was trimmed by 8 bases and V by 3 bases; bases with no gene match: 6. The CDR3 region is CASSLGTGVRGYTF. Written as DNA, the CDR3 is TGTGCCAGCAGTTTGGGGACAGGGGTTAGGGGCTACACCTTC.

This clone is a singleton in its sample. The chain combines TRBV18 with TRBJ1-2, with no clear D. V was cut by 5 bases and J by 6 bases, with 13 bases left in between. CDR1 is KGHSH, CDR2 LQKENI, per germline. CDR3 length: 13 residues. CDR3 coding DNA: TGTGCCAGCTCAGTTCAGAACACTAATGGCTACACCTTC. Its protein is CASSVQNTNGYTF. The variable domain in full, completed from reference TRBV18 and TRBJ1-2, reads NAGVMQNPRHLVRRRGQEARLRCSPMKGHSHVYWYRQLPEEGLKFMVYLQKENIIDESGMPKERFSAEFPKEGPSILRIQQVVRGDSAAYFCASSVQNTNGYTFGSGTRLTVV.

V usage is TRBV28 and J usage is TRBJ2-3; TRBD2 agrees at 13 bases. After removal of 6 bases from V and 3 bases from J, the junction contained 9 bases not matched to a gene. Germline-derived CDR1 and CDR2 are MDHEN and SYDVKM. This CDR3 comprises 17 residues. The DNA of the CDR3 is TGTGCCAGCAGGCGACGACTAGCGGGGGGAGTAACAGATACGCAGTATTTT. As protein: CASRRRLAGGVTDTQYF. The complete variable domain, with remaining parts taken from reference TRBV28 and TRBJ2-3, reads DVKVTQSSRYLVKRTGEKVFLECVQDMDHENMFWYRQDPGLGLRLIYFSYDVKMKEKGDIPEGYSVSREKKERFSLILESASTNQTSMYLCASRRRLAGGVTDTQYFGPGTRLTVL.

This rearrangement joins TRBV27 to TRBJ2-7, with TRBD1 identical over 12 bases. Unmatched junction bases numbered 10, after V lost 7 bases and J lost 0 bases. This CDR3 is 17 amino acids long. The germline CDR1 and CDR2 sequences are MNHEY and SMNVEV (reference sequence). CDR3 bases: TGTGCCAGCAAAGGGACAGGGGGCACCGCATTCTCCTACGAGCAGTACTTC. Protein: CASKGTGGTAFSYEQYF.

The J gene is TRBJ2-3, the V gene TRBV19; D possibly corresponds to TRBD1 (5 bases). Trimming took 2 bases from V and 14 from J, leaving 14 bases between them. The CDR3 is 12 residues long. Germline values: CDR1 LNHDA, CDR2 SQIVND (reference sequence). This CDR3 is CASSIQGGISYF. In DNA form, the CDR3 reads TGTGCCAGTAGTATACAGGGTGGGATTTCGTATTTT.

This clone was seen a handful of times. The DNA of the CDR3 is TGCGCCAGCAACCAGGATCCCTGGGATGAGCAGTTCTTC. This encodes CASNQDPWDEQFF. V is TRBV5-1 and J is TRBJ2-1; D is undetermined. Trimming pared 6 bases from V and 8 bases from J, leaving 15 bases between. The CDR3 extends over 13 amino acids. Germline V gene sequence: CDR1 SGHRS, CDR2 YFSETQ. Variable domain in full (rest from reference TRBV5-1 and TRBJ2-1): KAGVTQTPRYLIKTRGQQVTLSCSPISGHRSVSWYQQTPGQGLQFLFEYFSETQRNKGNFPGRFSGRQFSNSRSEMNVSTLELGDSALYLCASNQDPWDEQFFGPGTRLTVL.

This clone occurred once. V and J are TRBV3-1 (or the pseudogene TRBV3-2) and TRBJ1-2; 7 positions match TRBD1. J lost 7 bases, V lost 4 bases, and 3 bases had no gene match. Germline V gives CDR1 LGHDT, CDR2 YNNKEL (reference sequence). This CDR3 has 12 residues. The CDR3 DNA follows: TGTGCCAGCAGCCTATACAGGGGTGGCTACACCTTC. As protein: CASSLYRGGYTF.

The chain uses TRBV4-3 and TRBJ2-7; D call uncertain. Germline V gene sequence: CDR1 LGHNA, CDR2 YSLEER. The CDR3 is 15 amino acids. Trimming took 0 bases from V and 4 from J, leaving 13 bases between them. CDR3 bases: TGCGCCAGCAGCCAAGATAGACACGCCGAATACGAGCAGTACTTC. Translated: CASSQDRHAEYEQYF.

In DNA, the CDR3 is TGTGCCAGCAGCTTCATACAGCCTCTTAGCGGGAGACCGCAAGAGACCCAGTACTTC. Amino acid sequence: CASSFIQPLSGRPQETQYF. J is TRBJ2-5 and V is TRBV11-3, with 9 bases aligning to TRBD2. V shed 3 bases and J 2 bases; nucleotides not matched to a gene: 16. The CDR3 totals 19 residues. CDR1 is SGHNT, CDR2 YENEEA, per germline.

The J gene is TRBJ2-1, the V gene TRBV28, with 11 bases matching TRBD2. In germline, CDR1 is MDHEN, CDR2 SYDVKM. V trimming: 4 bases; J trimming: 7 bases; junction bases outside the gene matches: 6. CDR3 length equals 15 residues. The CDR3 bases are TGTGCCAGCAGTTCTCCGCCTAGCGGGAGGAATGAGCAGTTCTTC. This sequence encodes CASSSPPSGRNEQFF.

The chain carries TRBV19 and TRBJ2-3, with TRBD2 as a possible D gene (6 bases). The CDR3 has 15 amino acids. Trimming stripped 10 bases from V and 2 bases from J, with 19 bases between. The V gene's germline CDR1 is LNHDA and CDR2 SQIVND (reference sequence). The CDR3, as DNA: TGTGCCACCTCGCCCCAGGGACTTGCCACAGATACGCAGTATTTT. Residues: CATSPQGLATDTQYF.

This rearrangement joins TRBV7-6 to TRBJ1-4, with D possibly TRBD1 on 6 matching bases. The CDR3 has 19 amino acids. From germline, CDR1 is SGHVS and CDR2 FNYEAQ. The V end was cut by 4 bases, the J end by 7 bases, with 28 bases between. CDR3 in amino acids: CASSSYPRGNRKGGEKLFF. CDR3 coding DNA: TGTGCCAGCAGCTCTTACCCCAGGGGAAACCGAAAAGGGGGTGAAAAACTGTTTTTT.

The V gene is TRBV7-6, the J gene TRBJ2-7, with 13 bases identical to TRBD2. The CDR3 spans 15 residues. Germline trimming cut 4 bases from V and 7 bases from J; bases unmatched to any gene: 7. Germline V CDR1 and CDR2: SGHVS, FNYEAQ. CDR3 in amino acids: CASSSGLAGPYEQYF. CDR3 sequence (DNA): TGTGCCAGCAGCTCGGGACTAGCGGGGCCGTATGAGCAGTACTTC.

The chain couples TRBV7-9 to TRBJ1-1, with TRBD1 matching over 7 bases. From germline, CDR1 is SEHNR and CDR2 FQNEAQ (reference sequence). J gave up 4 bases and V 1 base, and 9 bases lay outside the gene matches. The CDR3 is 16 amino acids. This chain's CDR3 is CASSLVEGASVTEAFF. For the CDR3, the DNA is TGTGCCAGCAGCTTAGTAGAGGGGGCTTCGGTCACTGAAGCTTTCTTT.

This clone was seen a few times. This chain links TRBV10-3 with TRBJ2-1; the match to TRBD1 covers 11 bases. With V trimmed by 2 bases and J by 9 bases, 12 bases remained unmatched. Germline CDR1 ENHRY, CDR2 SYGVKD. The CDR3 spans 17 residues. This CDR3 is CAISEREPGQGGGEQFF. DNA for the CDR3: TGTGCCATCAGTGAGCGAGAACCGGGACAGGGGGGCGGTGAGCAGTTCTTC.

This rearrangement joins TRBV7-8 to TRBJ1-5; D may be TRBD1 (6 bases). The germline V gene encodes CDR1 SGHVS and CDR2 FQNEAQ. With 4 bases removed from V and 9 bases from J, the gap between germline ends came to 13 bases. The CDR3 extends over 13 amino acids. CDR3 in amino acids: CASSSGTGTPQHF. The CDR3 coding sequence is TGTGCCAGCAGCTCGGGAACAGGGACGCCCCAGCATTTT.

This clone was observed a single time. The rearrangement uses TRBV3-1 (or the pseudogene TRBV3-2) and TRBJ1-4; 9 bases fit TRBD1. Looked up from germline, CDR1 is LGHDT and CDR2 is YNNKEL (reference sequence). V trimming: 3 bases; J trimming: 8 bases; junction bases outside the gene matches: 4. The CDR3 is made up of 14 amino acids. The CDR3 bases are TGTGCCAGCAGCCAGGGACAGGGTCCGGAAAAACTGTTTTTT. This sequence encodes CASSQGQGPEKLFF.

The CDR3 reads CASSPGSRELAKNIQYF. The CDR3 DNA reads TGTGCCAGCAGCCCCGGTTCGCGGGAGCTAGCCAAAAACATTCAGTACTTC. The chain employs TRBV7-2 and TRBJ2-4, with 7 bases lining up with TRBD2. V was clipped by 5 bases and J by 0 bases; unmatched bases: 10. This CDR3 region has 17 residues. CDR1 and CDR2 (germline): SGHTA, FQGNSA.

This chain joins TRBV4-3 and TRBJ2-7; possible D gene TRBD2, 5 bases. V was clipped by 4 bases and J by 0 bases, with 13 bases between them. Germline V gives CDR1 LGHNA, CDR2 YSLEER. This CDR3 region has 15 residues. The CDR3 DNA sequence: TGCGCCAGCAGCCCCCGGATAGCGAGCTCCTACGAGCAGTACTTC. Residues: CASSPRIASSYEQYF.

The chain links TRBV10-3 to TRBJ2-1; 10 bases line up with TRBD2. After removal of 2 bases from V and 8 bases from J, the junction contained 12 bases not matched to a gene. In germline, CDR1 is ENHRY, CDR2 SYGVKD. This CDR3 is built from 17 residues. CDR3 sequence: CAISEEISGGFGDEQFF. The CDR3 region has the DNA TGTGCCATCAGTGAGGAGATTAGCGGGGGGTTTGGGGATGAGCAGTTCTTC.